This T cell receptor beta chain came from a study of blood T cell repertoires in COVID-19. Living in roughly 23 US areas, the participants were between roughly 18 and 90 years of age. This table comes from immunoSEQ multiplex PCR, and its TCRdb copy is limited to in-frame clones, with some not included. The sample lists approximately 210,000 clones; over 75% were seen once. The sample consisted of PBMCs or T cells enriched from blood (not recorded which). The sequence was collected from a man aged 25 to 40 with acute COVID-19.

DNA of the CDR3: TGCGCCAGCAGTGAGCGACCGGGACAGGGGATTAAAAAACTGTTTTTT. Translating it yields CASSERPGQGIKKLFF. The chain employs TRBV10-2 and TRBJ1-4, with 10 bases that match TRBD1. V shed 2 bases, J shed 9 bases, and the junction held 9 bases outside the gene matches. The CDR3 has 16 amino acids. Germline CDR1 reads WSHSY; CDR2 reads SAAADI.